The entry below gives a single T cell receptor (beta chain) sequence along with its context. Libraries were prepared by immunoSEQ multiplex PCR; TCRdb keeps only in-frame clonotypes and omits some of them. Among about 380,000 clones, about 80% were seen once, and the ten largest hold under 1.2%. This sample was included in a study of blood T cell repertoires in COVID-19. Whole-study context: COVID-19 samples, acute and convalescent, were from the United States, Italy and Spain. Sample material is recorded as cDNA or gDNA derived from T cells, B-cell-depleted T cells, or PBMCs.

V lost 3 bases and J 0 bases, leaving 10 bases between the germline ends. The CDR3 has 14 amino acids. Germline values: CDR1 DFQATT, CDR2 SNEGSKA (reference sequence). The TCR was taken from a human donor with acute or convalescent COVID-19. The donor label of this sample is uncertain. Sequenced: peripheral blood. The V gene is TRBV20-1, the J gene TRBJ2-3, with a tentative D call TRBD2 (6 bases). CDR3 DNA sequence: TGCAGTGCTAGTTGGGGGACTAGCACAGATACGCAGTATTTT. Translated: CSASWGTSTDTQYF.